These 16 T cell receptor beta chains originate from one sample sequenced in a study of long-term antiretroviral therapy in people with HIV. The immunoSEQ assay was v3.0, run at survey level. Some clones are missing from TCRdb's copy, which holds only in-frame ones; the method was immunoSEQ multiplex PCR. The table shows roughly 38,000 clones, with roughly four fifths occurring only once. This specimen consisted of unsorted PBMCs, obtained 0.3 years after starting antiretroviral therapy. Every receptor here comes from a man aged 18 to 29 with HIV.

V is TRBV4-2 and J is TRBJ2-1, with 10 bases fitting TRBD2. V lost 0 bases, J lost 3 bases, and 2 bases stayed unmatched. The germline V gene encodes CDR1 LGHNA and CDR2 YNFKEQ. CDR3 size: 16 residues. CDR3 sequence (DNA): TGTGCCAGCAGCCAAGAAGCGGGGGGGCGCTACAATGAGCAGTTCTTC. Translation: CASSQEAGGRYNEQFF.

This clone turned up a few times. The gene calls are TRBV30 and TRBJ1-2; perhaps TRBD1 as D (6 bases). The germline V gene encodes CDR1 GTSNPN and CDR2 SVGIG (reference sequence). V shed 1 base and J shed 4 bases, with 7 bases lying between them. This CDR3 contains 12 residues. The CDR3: CAWSGGPYGYTF. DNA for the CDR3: TGTGCCTGGAGTGGGGGGCCCTATGGCTACACCTTC.

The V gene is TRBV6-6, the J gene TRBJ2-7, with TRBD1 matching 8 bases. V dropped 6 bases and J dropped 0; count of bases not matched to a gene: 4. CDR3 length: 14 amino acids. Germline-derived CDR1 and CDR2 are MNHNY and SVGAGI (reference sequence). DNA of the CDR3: TGTGCCAGCAGCGGGACAGGAAACTCCTACGAGCAGTACTTC. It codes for CASSGTGNSYEQYF.

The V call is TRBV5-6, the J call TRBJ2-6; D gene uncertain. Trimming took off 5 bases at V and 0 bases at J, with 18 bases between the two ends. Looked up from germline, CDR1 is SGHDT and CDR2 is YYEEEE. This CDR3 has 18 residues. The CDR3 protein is CASSTLTDQSSGANVLTF. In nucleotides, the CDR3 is TGTGCCAGCAGTACCCTGACGGACCAAAGCTCTGGGGCCAACGTCCTGACTTTC.

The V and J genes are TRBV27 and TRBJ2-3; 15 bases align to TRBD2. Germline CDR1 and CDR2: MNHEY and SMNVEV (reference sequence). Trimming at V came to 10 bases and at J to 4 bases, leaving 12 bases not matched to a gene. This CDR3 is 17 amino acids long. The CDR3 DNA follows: TGTGCCACCTCCGGGACTAGCGGGAGGCCGTGGCCAGATACGCAGTATTTT. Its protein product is CATSGTSGRPWPDTQYF.

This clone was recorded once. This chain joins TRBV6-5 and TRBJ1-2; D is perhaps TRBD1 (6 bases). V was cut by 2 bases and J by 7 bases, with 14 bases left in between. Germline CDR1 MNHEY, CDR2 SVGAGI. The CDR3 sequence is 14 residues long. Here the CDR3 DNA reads TGTGCCAGCAGTTACCAAACAGGGCGTGGTGGCTACACCTTC. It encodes CASSYQTGRGGYTF.

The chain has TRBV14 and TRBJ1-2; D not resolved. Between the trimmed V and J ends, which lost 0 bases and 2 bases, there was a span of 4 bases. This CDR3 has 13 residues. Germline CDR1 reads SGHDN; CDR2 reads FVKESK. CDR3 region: CASSQEVNYGYTF. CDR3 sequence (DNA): TGTGCCAGCAGCCAAGAAGTCAACTATGGCTACACCTTC.

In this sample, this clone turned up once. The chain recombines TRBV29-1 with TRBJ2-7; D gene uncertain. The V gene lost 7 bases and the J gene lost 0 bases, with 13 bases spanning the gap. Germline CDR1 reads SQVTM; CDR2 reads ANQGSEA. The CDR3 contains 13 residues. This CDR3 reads CSARRANSYEQYF. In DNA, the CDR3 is TGCAGCGCCCGGAGAGCAAACTCCTACGAGCAGTACTTC.

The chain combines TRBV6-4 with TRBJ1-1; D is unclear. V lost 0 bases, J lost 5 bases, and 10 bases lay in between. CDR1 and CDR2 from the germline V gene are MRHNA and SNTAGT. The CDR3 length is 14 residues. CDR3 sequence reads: CASSDSSRGTEAFF. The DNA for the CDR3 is TGTGCCAGCAGTGACTCGAGTCGGGGTACTGAAGCTTTCTTT.

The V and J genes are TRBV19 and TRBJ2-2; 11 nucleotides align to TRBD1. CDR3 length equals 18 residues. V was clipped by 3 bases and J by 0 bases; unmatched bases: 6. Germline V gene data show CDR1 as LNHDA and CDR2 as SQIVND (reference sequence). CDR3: CASSIGLDRGPNTGELFF. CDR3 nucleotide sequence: TGTGCCAGTAGTATTGGGTTGGACAGGGGGCCGAACACCGGGGAGCTGTTTTTT.

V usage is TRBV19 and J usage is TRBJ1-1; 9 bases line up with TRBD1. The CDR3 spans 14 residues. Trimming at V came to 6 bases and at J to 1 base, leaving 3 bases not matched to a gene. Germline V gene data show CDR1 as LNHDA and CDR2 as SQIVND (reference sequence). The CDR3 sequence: CASRGTGRNTEAFF. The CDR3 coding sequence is TGTGCCAGTAGGGGGACAGGGCGGAACACTGAAGCTTTCTTT.

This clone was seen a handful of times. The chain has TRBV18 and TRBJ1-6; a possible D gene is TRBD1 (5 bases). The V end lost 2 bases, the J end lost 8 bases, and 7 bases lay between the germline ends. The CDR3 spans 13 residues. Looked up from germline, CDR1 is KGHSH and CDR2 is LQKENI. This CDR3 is CASSPSGDSPLHF. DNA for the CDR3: TGTGCCAGCTCACCATCGGGGGATTCACCCCTCCACTTT.

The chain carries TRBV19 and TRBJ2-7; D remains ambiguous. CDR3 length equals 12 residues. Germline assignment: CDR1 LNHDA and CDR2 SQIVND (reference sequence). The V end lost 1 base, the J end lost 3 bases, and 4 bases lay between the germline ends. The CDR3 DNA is TGTGCCAGTAGTATAGTGGGCTACGAGCAGTACTTC. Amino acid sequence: CASSIVGYEQYF.

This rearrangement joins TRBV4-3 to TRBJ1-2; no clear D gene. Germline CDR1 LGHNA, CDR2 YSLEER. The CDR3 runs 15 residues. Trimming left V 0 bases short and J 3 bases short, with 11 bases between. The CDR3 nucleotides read TGCGCCAGCAGCCAAGACCCCTCGGGGTACTATGGCTACACCTTC. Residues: CASSQDPSGYYGYTF.

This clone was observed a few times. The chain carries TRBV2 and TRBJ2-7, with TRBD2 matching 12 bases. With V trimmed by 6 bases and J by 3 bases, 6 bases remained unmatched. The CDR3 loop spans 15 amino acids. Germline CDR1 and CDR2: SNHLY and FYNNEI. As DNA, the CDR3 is TGTGCCAGCAGAGGACCGACTAGCGGGAGCTACGAGCAGTACTTC. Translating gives CASRGPTSGSYEQYF.

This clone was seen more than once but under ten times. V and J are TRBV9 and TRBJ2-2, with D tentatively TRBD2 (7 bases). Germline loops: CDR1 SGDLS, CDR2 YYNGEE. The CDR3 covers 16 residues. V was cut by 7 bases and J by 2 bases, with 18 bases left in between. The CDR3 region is CASQGGAGTNTGELFF. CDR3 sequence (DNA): TGTGCCAGCCAAGGGGGGGCAGGGACAAACACCGGGGAGCTGTTTTTT.